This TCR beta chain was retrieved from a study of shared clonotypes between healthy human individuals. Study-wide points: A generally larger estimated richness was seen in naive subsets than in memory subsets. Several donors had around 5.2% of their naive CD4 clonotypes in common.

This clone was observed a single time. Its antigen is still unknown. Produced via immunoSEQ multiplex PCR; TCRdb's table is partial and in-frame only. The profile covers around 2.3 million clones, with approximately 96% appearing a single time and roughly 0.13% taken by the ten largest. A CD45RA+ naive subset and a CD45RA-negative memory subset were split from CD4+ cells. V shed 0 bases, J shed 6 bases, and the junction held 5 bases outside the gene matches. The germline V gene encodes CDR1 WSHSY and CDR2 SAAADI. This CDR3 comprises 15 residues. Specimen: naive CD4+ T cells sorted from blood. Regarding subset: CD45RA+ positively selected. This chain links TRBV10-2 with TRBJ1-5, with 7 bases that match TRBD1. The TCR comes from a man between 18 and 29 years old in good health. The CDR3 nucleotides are TGCGCCAGCAGTGAGTCCGGAACAGGGGTTCAGCCCCAGCATTTT. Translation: CASSESGTGVQPQHF.